These 3 T cell receptor beta chains came from one sample sequenced in a study of T cells in Graves' hyperthyroidism and ophthalmopathy. There were TCR beta CDR3 regions amplified from RNA transcripts. HTBI primers were employed in a first-round RT-PCR of the TCR CDR3. Each CDR3 protein gets one entry after TCRdb re-called the multiplex PCR reads with MiXCR. The table records a few hundred thousand distinct CDR3 sequences, 21% of them present only once. Sequencing was carried out using blood. The receptors shown here come from a woman in her forties or fifties with Graves' hyperthyroidism.

The chain recombines TRBV12-3 or TRBV12-4 with TRBJ2-5, with D hard to call. V lost 2 bases to trimming and J lost 5 bases, with 12 bases between them. The CDR3 has 14 residues. The CDR3 sequence is CASSLFRIGETQYF. The CDR3 DNA follows: TGTGCCAGCAGTTTATTCAGGATTGGGGAGACCCAGTACTTC.

This clonotype has a count of ten or more. The V call is TRBV6-1, the J call TRBJ2-3; 10 nucleotides line up with TRBD2. The CDR3 runs 15 residues. Per the germline V gene, CDR1 is MNHNS and CDR2 is SASEGT. J was trimmed by 5 bases and V by 5 bases; bases with no gene match: 7. The CDR3 here is CASSSWSGGGDTQYF. The CDR3 coding sequence is TGTGCCAGCAGTAGCTGGAGCGGGGGGGGAGATACGCAGTATTTT.

The V call is TRBV20-1, the J call TRBJ2-2; a possible D gene is TRBD2 (6 bases). Trimming removed 2 bases from V and 0 bases from J, with 7 bases in between. This CDR3 spans 14 amino acids. Germline V gene sequence: CDR1 DFQATT, CDR2 SNEGSKA (reference sequence). The chain's CDR3 is CSARRDSNTGELFF. In DNA, the CDR3 is TGCAGTGCTAGACGGGACTCGAACACCGGGGAGCTGTTTTTT.